This TCR beta chain was sequenced for a study of T-cell reconstitution after alpha-beta-depleted transplantation in children. Findings of the study overall: The main origin of T-cell counts and diversity one year after transplant was newly produced T cells. Expanded graft clones, several hundred of them, were reportedly the source of alpha-beta T cells about two months after transplant. High day-60 TCRbeta diversity in some patients came from surviving recipient T cells and thymic progenitors.

The table lists this clonotype with many counts. Its matching antigen is unknown. The CDR3 runs to 14 residues. V lost 3 bases and J 0 bases, leaving 9 bases between the germline ends. Germline V gene lookup returns CDR1 MDHEN and CDR2 SYDVKM. The TCRbeta library was prepared with unique molecular identifiers. TCRdb re-called the PCR reads with MiXCR, one entry per CDR3 protein. This repertoire shows some 300,000 distinct CDR3 sequences, almost 8% found once; its top ten account for approximately 9.6%. The TCR originated in a female patient between 2 and 15 years old who had a stem cell transplant for Fanconi anemia, so the T cells may come from the graft donor. This specimen consisted of peripheral blood, obtained 360 days after TCRalphabeta/CD19-depleted stem cell transplant. This chain links TRBV28 with TRBJ2-7; possibly TRBD1 for D (5 bases). The CDR3 region is CASSFSRASYEQYF. CDR3 coding DNA: TGTGCCAGCAGTTTTAGCAGGGCCTCCTACGAGCAGTACTTC.